The 8 T cell receptor beta chains presented below share a single source sample, sequenced in a study of beta chain features in type 1 diabetes. What was sequenced were expressed TCRB transcripts, since all of the isolated RNA had been reverse transcribed. Only in-frame clones appear in the TCRdb table, and some are missing; sequencing was by immunoSEQ multiplex PCR. This sample yields about 160,000 clones, of which about 8.3% are seen a single time; approximately 0.54% belongs to the top ten. General observations from the study: All four CD4+ subsets from Type 1 diabetes patients carried moderately but significantly shorter TCRB CDR3s.

Their recognized antigens are unknown. The sequenced sample was central memory CD4+ T cells from blood. Receptors originate from a woman aged 18-35 years with type 1 diabetes.

This sequence joins TRBV7-2 and TRBJ2-2; 10 bases match TRBD1. CDR3 size: 16 residues. V lost 7 bases and J lost 3; bases outside the gene matches: 8. From germline, CDR1 is SGHTA and CDR2 FQGNSA. In nucleotides, the CDR3 is TGTGCCAGCAACCGACAGGGGGCCCGGTACACCGGGGAGCTGTTTTTT. Protein product: CASNRQGARYTGELFF.

This clone was seen a handful of times. The rearrangement links TRBV14 to TRBJ2-2, with D uncertain. Germline CDR1 is SGHDN and CDR2 is FVKESK. V shed 5 bases and J shed 1 base, with 8 bases lying between them. The CDR3 has 14 amino acids. CDR3 in amino acids: CASSFTRNTGELFF. For the CDR3, the DNA is TGTGCCAGCAGCTTCACACGGAACACCGGGGAGCTGTTTTTT.

The gene calls are TRBV15 and TRBJ1-2, with a possible D match to TRBD1 (6 bases). Germline assignment: CDR1 LNHNV and CDR2 YYDKDF (reference sequence). The CDR3 extends over 14 amino acids. With 6 bases removed from V and 5 bases from J, the gap between germline ends came to 16 bases. The CDR3 region is CATRDGKGGYGYTF. As DNA, the CDR3 is TGTGCCACCAGAGACGGGAAGGGGGGGTATGGCTACACCTTC.

This clone was found a few times. V gene TRBV7-2 combines with J gene TRBJ2-1; TRBD2 matches at 13 bases. Per germline, CDR1 SGHTA and CDR2 FQGNSA. Trimming cost V 4 bases and J 8 bases; bases outside gene matches: 8. This CDR3 contains 16 residues. Here the CDR3 reads CASSYRGLAGVDEQFF. The CDR3 DNA reads as TGTGCCAGCAGCTACAGAGGACTAGCGGGGGTCGATGAGCAGTTCTTC.

This clone came up a few times. The rearrangement uses TRBV7-9 and TRBJ1-1; D uncertain. Between the trimmed V and J ends, which lost 7 bases and 3 bases, there was a span of 9 bases. The CDR3 extends over 12 amino acids. The germline V gene has CDR1 SEHNR and CDR2 FQNEAQ (reference sequence). Written as DNA, the CDR3 is TGTGCCAGCACCTGGCGGGACACTGAAGCTTTCTTT. Protein: CASTWRDTEAFF.

This clone was observed a few times. This chain joins TRBV19 and TRBJ2-6; a possible D gene is TRBD1 (6 bases). V was pared by 6 bases and J by 4 bases, with 10 bases between. The CDR3 has 14 amino acids. Germline values: CDR1 LNHDA, CDR2 SQIVND (reference sequence). CDR3 bases: TGTGCCAGTAGCACAGGGTACGGGGCCAACGTCCTGACTTTC. Translation gives CASSTGYGANVLTF.

This clone was seen only a few times. This sequence joins TRBV7-8 and TRBJ1-1; 7 bases are a match to TRBD1. The V and J ends lost 6 bases and 7 bases, in that order; junction bases with no gene match: 14. This CDR3 has 15 residues. CDR1 and CDR2 from the germline V gene are SGHVS and FQNEAQ. The DNA for the CDR3 is TGTGCCAGCAGTCGCACAGGGGCACCATCCGGTGAAGCTTTCTTT. This encodes CASSRTGAPSGEAFF.

This clone was seen only a few times. This chain joins TRBV7-8 and TRBJ1-1; D is unclear. CDR3 length: 14 residues. V shed 6 bases and J shed 6 bases, with 17 bases lying between them. Germline CDR1 SGHVS, CDR2 FQNEAQ. The CDR3 protein is CASSSLGFQAEAFF. The CDR3 nucleotides are TGTGCCAGCAGTTCCCTCGGTTTTCAAGCTGAAGCTTTCTTT. Full variable domain (outside the CDR3, taken from reference TRBV7-8 and TRBJ1-1): GAGVSQSPRYKVAKRGQDVALRCDPISGHVSLFWYQQALGQGPEFLTYFQNEAQLDKSGLPSDRFFAERPEGSVSTLKIQRTQQEDSAVYLCASSSLGFQAEAFFGQGTRLTVV.